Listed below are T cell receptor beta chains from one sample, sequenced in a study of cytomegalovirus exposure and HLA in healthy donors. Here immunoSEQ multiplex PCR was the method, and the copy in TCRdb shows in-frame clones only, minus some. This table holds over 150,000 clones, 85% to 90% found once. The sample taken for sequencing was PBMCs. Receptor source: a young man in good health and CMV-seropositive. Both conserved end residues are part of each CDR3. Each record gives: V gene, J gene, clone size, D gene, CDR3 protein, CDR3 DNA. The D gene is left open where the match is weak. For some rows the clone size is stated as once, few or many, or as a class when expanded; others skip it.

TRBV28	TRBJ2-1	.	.	CASIPVQGQNEQFF	TGTGCCAGCATCCCGGTACAGGGACAAAATGAGCAGTTCTTC
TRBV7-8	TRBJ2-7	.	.	CASSLEGGSSYEQYF	TGTGCCAGCAGCTTAGAGGGAGGTAGCTCCTACGAGCAGTACTTC
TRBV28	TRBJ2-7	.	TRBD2	CASSSPGLAIYEQYF	TGTGCCAGCAGTTCACCGGGACTAGCAATCTACGAGCAGTACTTC
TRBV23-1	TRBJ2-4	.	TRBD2	CASSQLRTSGTLAKNIQYF	TGCGCCAGCAGTCAATTACGGACTAGCGGAACCCTAGCCAAAAACATTCAGTACTTC
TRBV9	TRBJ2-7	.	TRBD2	CASSGGSGADYEQYF	TGTGCCAGCAGCGGAGGGAGCGGGGCGGACTACGAGCAGTACTTC
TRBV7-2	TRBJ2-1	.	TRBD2	CASSFLSGSFTNEQFF	TGTGCCAGCAGCTTCCTTAGCGGGAGTTTTACGAATGAGCAGTTCTTC
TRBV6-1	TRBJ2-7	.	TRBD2	CASNSRLAGENEQYF	TGTGCCAGCAACAGCCGACTAGCGGGAGAAAACGAGCAGTACTTC
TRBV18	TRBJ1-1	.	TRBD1	CASSSGQGGTEAFF	TGTGCCAGCTCATCCGGACAGGGAGGGACTGAAGCTTTCTTT
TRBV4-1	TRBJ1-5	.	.	CASSQATGKTTHNQPQHF	TGCGCCAGCAGCCAAGCGACAGGTAAAACAACCCACAATCAGCCCCAGCATTTT
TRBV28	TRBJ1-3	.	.	CASIRQAQNTIYF	TGTGCCAGTATAAGACAGGCCCAAAACACCATATATTTT
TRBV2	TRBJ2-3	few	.	CASSLVGGSTDTQYF	TGTGCCAGCTCCCTTGTGGGCGGGAGCACAGATACGCAGTATTTT
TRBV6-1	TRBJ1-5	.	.	CASSDWRRGLSNQPQHF	TGTGCCAGCAGTGACTGGCGCAGGGGCCTTAGCAATCAGCCCCAGCATTTT
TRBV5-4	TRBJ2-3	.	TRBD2	CASSSGLAGASTDTQYF	TGTGCCAGCAGCTCCGGACTAGCGGGAGCTAGCACAGATACGCAGTATTTT
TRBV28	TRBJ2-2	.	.	CATSQGTTMLTGELFF	TGTGCCACATCACAGGGAACTACTATGTTGACCGGGGAGCTGTTTTTT
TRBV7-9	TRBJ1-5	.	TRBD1	CASSLGTGGWNQPQHF	TGTGCCAGCAGCTTAGGGACAGGGGGCTGGAATCAGCCCCAGCATTTT
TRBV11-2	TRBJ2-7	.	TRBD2	CASSKTGLATISYEQYF	TGTGCCAGCAGCAAGACGGGACTAGCGACGATATCCTACGAGCAGTACTTC
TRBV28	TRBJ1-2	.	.	CASSLYSEYYTF	TGTGCCAGCAGTTTATACTCCGAGTACTACACCTTC
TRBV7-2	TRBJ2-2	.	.	CASSLGTFPGELFF	TGTGCCAGCAGCTTAGGGACATTCCCCGGGGAGCTGTTTTTT
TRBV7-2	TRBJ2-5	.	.	CASSPPRETQYF	TGTGCCAGCAGCCCTCCCCGAGAGACCCAGTACTTC
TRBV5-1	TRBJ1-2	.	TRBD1	CASSLAGQGGYGYTF	TGCGCCAGCAGCTTGGCGGGACAGGGTGGATATGGCTACACCTTC
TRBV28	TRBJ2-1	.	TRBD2	CASSLRTSGEQFF	TGTGCCAGCAGTTTGAGGACTAGTGGAGAGCAGTTCTTC
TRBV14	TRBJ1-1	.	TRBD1	CASSYRGRNTEAFF	TGTGCCAGCAGTTACAGGGGCCGAAACACTGAAGCTTTCTTT
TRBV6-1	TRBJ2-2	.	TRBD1	CASSGRDRADGELFF	TGTGCCAGCAGTGGTCGGGACAGGGCCGACGGGGAGCTGTTTTTT
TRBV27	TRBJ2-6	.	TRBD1	CASTGTGGSGANVLTF	TGTGCCAGCACCGGGACAGGGGGCTCTGGGGCCAACGTCCTGACTTTC
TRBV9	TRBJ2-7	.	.	CASSADGDSYEQYF	TGTGCCAGCAGCGCGGACGGGGACTCCTACGAGCAGTACTTC
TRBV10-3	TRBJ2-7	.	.	CAISDDRSSYEQYF	TGTGCCATCAGTGATGACAGGAGCTCCTACGAGCAGTACTTC
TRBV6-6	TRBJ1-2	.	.	CASSYSRLYGYTF	TGTGCCAGCAGTTACTCTCGTCTCTATGGCTACACCTTC
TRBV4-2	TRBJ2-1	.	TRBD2	CASSQLTSGRAGNEQFF	TGTGCCAGCAGCCAACTGACTAGCGGGAGGGCCGGGAATGAGCAGTTCTTC
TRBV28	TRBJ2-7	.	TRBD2	CASNPGLAGPGEQYF	TGTGCCAGCAACCCCGGTCTAGCGGGTCCTGGGGAGCAGTACTTC
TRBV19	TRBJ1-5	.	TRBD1	CASKGAFTGQGDNQPQHF	TGTGCCAGTAAAGGGGCTTTCACAGGACAGGGGGACAATCAGCCCCAGCATTTT
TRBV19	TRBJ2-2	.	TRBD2	CASNGRALPGELFF	TGTGCCAGCAATGGGAGGGCACTTCCCGGGGAGCTGTTTTTT
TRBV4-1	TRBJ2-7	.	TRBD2	CASSQSTSGGFYEQYF	TGCGCCAGCAGCCAAAGTACTAGCGGGGGATTCTACGAGCAGTACTTC
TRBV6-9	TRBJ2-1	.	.	CASPGRNEQFF	TGTGCCAGCCCAGGGAGGAATGAGCAGTTCTTC
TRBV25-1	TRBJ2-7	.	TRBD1	CASGRDSSYEQYF	TGTGCCAGCGGCCGGGACAGCAGCTACGAGCAGTACTTC
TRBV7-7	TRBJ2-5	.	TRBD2	CASSAGTSGETQYF	TGTGCTAGCAGCGCCGGGACTAGCGGAGAGACCCAGTACTTC
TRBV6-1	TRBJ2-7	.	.	CASSFATQPYEQYF	TGTGCCAGCAGTTTTGCGACACAGCCCTACGAGCAGTACTTC
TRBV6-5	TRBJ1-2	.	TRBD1	CASSYSGQGFYGYTF	TGTGCCAGCAGTTACTCCGGACAGGGGTTCTATGGCTACACCTTC
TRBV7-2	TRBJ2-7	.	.	CASKTGGLALYEQYF	TGTGCCAGCAAAACGGGGGGCCTAGCGCTCTACGAGCAGTACTTC
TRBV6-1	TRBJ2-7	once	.	CASSDREQYF	TGTGCCAGCAGTGACAGGGAGCAGTACTTC
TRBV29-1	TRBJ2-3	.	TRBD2	CSVDGLAGGSASTDTQYF	TGCAGCGTTGATGGACTAGCGGGAGGTTCGGCAAGCACAGATACGCAGTATTTT
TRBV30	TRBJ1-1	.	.	CAWSVLQDNTEAFF	TGTGCCTGGAGTGTCCTACAGGATAACACTGAAGCTTTCTTT
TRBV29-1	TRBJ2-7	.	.	CSVELRAGEQYF	TGCAGCGTTGAGTTAAGAGCGGGCGAGCAGTACTTC
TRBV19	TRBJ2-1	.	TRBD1	CASSITVQGPYNEQFF	TGTGCCAGTAGTATAACGGTACAGGGGCCCTACAATGAGCAGTTCTTC